This is a list of T cell receptor beta chains from one sample in a study of blood T cell repertoires in COVID-19. This table comes from immunoSEQ multiplex PCR, and its TCRdb copy is limited to in-frame clones, with some not included. The data contain some 200,000 clones, 88% of them singletons. Sequenced sample: PBMCs or T cells enriched from blood (not recorded which). The receptors derive from a woman aged 25-40 years who had recovered from COVID-19. Each CDR3 is given with its conserved first and last residue. The D gene is left open where the match is weak. Clone size appears in some rows only: once, few, many, or a class for an expanded clone.

V: TRBV9; D: -; J: TRBJ1-1; size: -; CDR3: CASSRGSKEGNTEAFF; DNA: TGTGCCAGCAGCCGGGGTTCCAAGGAAGGGAACACTGAAGCTTTCTTT
V: TRBV6-5; D: TRBD1; J: TRBJ1-2; size: -; CDR3: CASSYTTGQGGYTF; DNA: TGTGCCAGCAGTTACACGACAGGGCAAGGCGGCTACACCTTC
V: TRBV24-1; D: -; J: TRBJ2-2; size: -; CDR3: CATSDSLTTGELFF; DNA: TGTGCCACCAGTGACTCACTAACCACCGGGGAGCTGTTTTTT
V: TRBV3-1/TRBV3-2; D: -; J: TRBJ2-3; size: -; CDR3: CASSQESVGVPTDTQYF; DNA: TGTGCCAGCAGCCAAGAGTCTGTCGGGGTTCCCACAGATACGCAGTATTTT
V: TRBV7-2; D: -; J: TRBJ1-6; size: -; CDR3: CASSSQSPGSPLHF; DNA: TGTGCCAGCAGCTCACAGAGCCCTGGATCACCCCTCCACTTT
V: TRBV5-4; D: -; J: TRBJ1-2; size: -; CDR3: CASSLGHSNYGYTF; DNA: TGTGCCAGCAGCTTGGGACATTCTAACTATGGCTACACCTTC
V: TRBV28; D: TRBD2; J: TRBJ2-1; size: -; CDR3: CASSVAGTSAEQFF; DNA: TGTGCCAGCAGTGTTGCCGGGACTAGTGCCGAGCAGTTCTTC
V: TRBV7-8; D: TRBD1; J: TRBJ2-3; size: -; CDR3: CASSLRDRDTQYF; DNA: TGTGCCAGCAGCCTCCGGGACAGGGATACGCAGTATTTT
V: TRBV7-9; D: TRBD2; J: TRBJ2-3; size: -; CDR3: CASSFRTRTDTQYF; DNA: TGTGCCAGCAGCTTCCGGACTAGAACGGATACGCAGTATTTT
V: TRBV7-8; D: TRBD2; J: TRBJ2-1; size: -; CDR3: CASSQGLAGAQPRYNEQFF; DNA: TGTGCCAGCAGCCAGGGACTAGCGGGGGCCCAACCCAGATACAATGAGCAGTTCTTC
V: TRBV20-1; D: -; J: TRBJ1-2; size: once; CDR3: CSAEAYYGYTF; DNA: TGCAGTGCTGAAGCGTACTATGGCTACACCTTC
V: TRBV2; D: TRBD1; J: TRBJ2-1; size: once; CDR3: CATRQGSYNEQFF; DNA: TGTGCCACTAGACAGGGGAGCTACAATGAGCAGTTCTTC
V: TRBV18; D: -; J: TRBJ1-6; size: -; CDR3: CASSPGADNSPLHF; DNA: TGTGCCAGCTCACCGGGGGCCGATAATTCACCCCTCCACTTT
V: TRBV23-1; D: TRBD1; J: TRBJ1-6; size: -; CDR3: CASSHQDREESPLHF; DNA: TGCGCCAGCAGTCACCAAGACAGGGAAGAATCACCCCTCCACTTT
V: TRBV29-1; D: TRBD1; J: TRBJ1-1; size: -; CDR3: CSFLHRDRLEAFF; DNA: TGCAGCTTTCTCCATCGGGACAGACTTGAAGCTTTCTTT
V: TRBV20-1; D: -; J: TRBJ1-2; size: once; CDR3: CSAKRQIGYTF; DNA: TGCAGTGCTAAACGACAGATTGGCTACACCTTC
V: TRBV9; D: TRBD2; J: TRBJ2-2; size: -; CDR3: CASSLTTSGITGELFF; DNA: TGTGCCAGCAGCTTAACGACTAGCGGGATTACCGGGGAGCTGTTTTTT
V: TRBV19; D: -; J: TRBJ1-2; size: -; CDR3: CASSIADNYGYTF; DNA: TGTGCCAGTAGTATTGCGGATAACTATGGCTACACCTTC
V: TRBV11-3; D: -; J: TRBJ1-3; size: -; CDR3: CASSIRMTGTPGNTIYF; DNA: TGTGCCAGCAGCATACGGATGACAGGCACTCCTGGAAACACCATATATTTT
V: TRBV6-2/TRBV6-3; D: TRBD1; J: TRBJ2-2; size: -; CDR3: CASSYSMGTVNTGELFF; DNA: TGTGCCAGCAGTTACTCCATGGGGACAGTCAACACCGGGGAGCTGTTTTTT
V: TRBV7-8; D: -; J: TRBJ2-7; size: -; CDR3: CASSPNTTKPYEQYF; DNA: TGTGCCAGCAGCCCCAACACTACTAAACCCTACGAGCAGTACTTC
V: TRBV3-1/TRBV3-2; D: -; J: TRBJ2-7; size: -; CDR3: CASSQEHSSYEQYF; DNA: TGTGCCAGCAGCCAAGAGCACAGCTCCTACGAGCAGTACTTC
V: TRBV2; D: -; J: TRBJ2-3; size: -; CDR3: CASNLRGTSTDTQYF; DNA: TGTGCCAGCAACTTGAGGGGGACAAGCACAGATACGCAGTATTTT
V: TRBV19; D: -; J: TRBJ1-6; size: -; CDR3: CASTPWGVGRNSPLHF; DNA: TGTGCCAGTACCCCTTGGGGGGTCGGGCGAAATTCACCCCTCCACTTT
V: TRBV9; D: TRBD1; J: TRBJ1-1; size: -; CDR3: CASSPQGQGNTEAFF; DNA: TGTGCCAGCAGCCCCCAAGGACAGGGGAACACTGAAGCTTTCTTT
V: TRBV5-4; D: -; J: TRBJ2-5; size: -; CDR3: CASSLQGREETQYF; DNA: TGTGCCAGCAGCTTACAGGGTCGGGAAGAGACCCAGTACTTC
V: TRBV10-3; D: -; J: TRBJ1-2; size: -; CDR3: CAISEGGDGYTF; DNA: TGTGCCATCAGTGAGGGAGGGGATGGCTACACCTTC
V: TRBV19; D: -; J: TRBJ1-1; size: -; CDR3: CASSTGAEAFF; DNA: TGTGCCAGTAGTACAGGGGCGGAAGCTTTCTTT
V: TRBV11-2; D: TRBD1; J: TRBJ2-7; size: once; CDR3: CASSLLQGAYEQYF; DNA: TGTGCCAGCAGCTTATTACAGGGGGCCTACGAGCAGTACTTC
V: TRBV10-3; D: TRBD1; J: TRBJ1-2; size: -; CDR3: CAISEDRVIGYTF; DNA: TGTGCCATCAGTGAGGACAGGGTAATTGGCTACACCTTC
V: TRBV10-3; D: -; J: TRBJ1-2; size: -; CDR3: CAISVEQGEDGYTF; DNA: TGTGCCATCAGTGTAGAGCAGGGTGAGGATGGCTACACCTTC
V: TRBV11-2; D: -; J: TRBJ1-5; size: -; CDR3: CASSLGVSNQPQHF; DNA: TGTGCCAGCAGCTTAGGAGTGAGCAATCAGCCCCAGCATTTT
V: TRBV18; D: -; J: TRBJ2-1; size: -; CDR3: CASSPGLTRGNEQFF; DNA: TGTGCCAGCTCGCCCGGACTCACCAGAGGTAATGAGCAGTTCTTC
V: TRBV2; D: TRBD2; J: TRBJ2-5; size: -; CDR3: CASSELAGGQETQYF; DNA: TGTGCCAGCAGTGAGCTAGCGGGGGGCCAAGAGACCCAGTACTTC
V: TRBV5-6; D: TRBD1; J: TRBJ1-1; size: -; CDR3: CASSWTGGVFSEAFF; DNA: TGTGCCAGCAGCTGGACAGGGGGCGTTTTCTCTGAAGCTTTCTTT
V: TRBV4-3; D: -; J: TRBJ1-2; size: -; CDR3: CASSQDSAGKGYTF; DNA: TGCGCCAGCAGCCAAGATTCAGCAGGGAAGGGCTACACCTTC
V: TRBV28; D: -; J: TRBJ1-4; size: -; CDR3: CASSTLGGTNEKLFF; DNA: TGTGCCAGCAGTACCCTGGGGGGAACTAATGAAAAACTGTTTTTT
V: TRBV19; D: TRBD1; J: TRBJ2-3; size: -; CDR3: CASSLGQGQDTQYF; DNA: TGTGCCAGTAGCCTGGGACAGGGGCAAGATACGCAGTATTTT
V: TRBV11-2; D: -; J: TRBJ1-3; size: once; CDR3: CASSLSDRGNTIYF; DNA: TGTGCCAGCAGCTTATCCGACAGGGGAAACACCATATATTTT